The 8 T cell receptor beta chains in this list originate from one sample, sequenced in a study of shared clonotypes between healthy human individuals. Method: immunoSEQ multiplex PCR; TCRdb's copy keeps in-frame clones and lacks some. This sample has hundreds of thousands of clones, with about 92% found just once. Naive CD8 cells were CD45RO-negative, positively selected for CCR7, excluding terminally differentiated effector memory CD45RA+ cells. The sequenced material came from naive CD8+ T cells sorted from blood. The origin of the receptors is a man aged 25 to 45 in good health.

The gene calls are TRBV13 and TRBJ1-2; perhaps TRBD1 as D (5 bases). The V gene lost 5 bases and the J gene lost 5 bases, with 12 bases spanning the gap. Germline CDR1 reads PRHDT; CDR2 reads FYEKMQ (reference sequence). The CDR3 contains 13 residues. CDR3: CASSVGTLYGYTF. The CDR3, as DNA: TGTGCCAGCAGCGTCGGGACGTTATATGGCTACACCTTC.

This chain connects TRBV6-6 to TRBJ2-7; perhaps TRBD1 as D (6 bases). CDR1 and CDR2 (germline): MNHNY, SVGAGI (reference sequence). Trimming took off 5 bases at V and 4 bases at J, with 12 bases between the two ends. The CDR3 has 13 amino acids. The CDR3 protein is CASSAPDRYEQYF. CDR3 sequence (DNA): TGTGCCAGCAGTGCACCGGACAGATACGAGCAGTACTTC.

The chain carries TRBV25-1 and TRBJ1-5; TRBD1 agrees at 7 bases. V lost 3 bases and J lost 1; bases outside the gene matches: 3. Germline loops: CDR1 MGHDK, CDR2 SYGVNS. The CDR3 is 15 amino acids. The CDR3 coding sequence is TGTGCCAGCAGTGAGGGGACAGCGAGCAATCAGCCCCAGCATTTT. Translation: CASSEGTASNQPQHF.

The rearrangement uses TRBV7-1 and TRBJ2-7, with D hard to call. TRBV7-1 carries the ORF label, with uncertain function. Trimming pared 4 bases from V and 2 bases from J, leaving 9 bases between. The CDR3 spans 13 residues. The CDR3 here is CASSFGPTYEQYF. The CDR3 bases are TGTGCCAGCAGCTTCGGCCCCACCTACGAGCAGTACTTC.

V and J are TRBV6-1 and TRBJ2-4; D not certain. V was shortened by 2 bases and J by 1 base, with 12 bases between the two germline ends. The CDR3 is 16 amino acids. Germline loops: CDR1 MNHNS, CDR2 SASEGT. The CDR3 here is CASSESWAVAKNIQYF. The CDR3 nucleotides are TGTGCCAGCAGTGAAAGTTGGGCGGTGGCCAAAAACATTCAGTACTTC.

The J gene is TRBJ2-2, the V gene TRBV29-1; D not resolved. CDR3 length: 11 amino acids. From germline, CDR1 is SQVTM and CDR2 ANQGSEA. V gave up 7 bases and J gave up 7 bases, with 10 bases separating them. The CDR3 DNA reads TGCAGCGCCCCCGTGGGCGGGGAGCTGTTTTTT. This encodes CSAPVGGELFF.

This chain uses TRBV19 with TRBJ2-1, with TRBD2 identical over 8 bases. The germline gives CDR1 LNHDA, CDR2 SQIVND (reference sequence). The trim removed 0 bases at V and 7 bases at J, leaving 11 bases unmatched. The CDR3 is 17 residues long. The CDR3 spells CASSIDLGLVRFNEQFF. DNA for the CDR3: TGTGCCAGTAGTATAGATCTGGGACTAGTGCGGTTTAATGAGCAGTTCTTC.

The CDR3 here is CASSDEAGVNYEQYF. The CDR3 DNA follows: TGTGCCAGCAGTGATGAAGCGGGAGTGAACTACGAGCAGTACTTC. The chain recombines TRBV6-1 with TRBJ2-7; 8 nucleotides line up with TRBD2. Germline V lookup: CDR1 MNHNS, CDR2 SASEGT. V dropped 3 bases and J dropped 3; count of bases not matched to a gene: 7. CDR3 length equals 15 residues.